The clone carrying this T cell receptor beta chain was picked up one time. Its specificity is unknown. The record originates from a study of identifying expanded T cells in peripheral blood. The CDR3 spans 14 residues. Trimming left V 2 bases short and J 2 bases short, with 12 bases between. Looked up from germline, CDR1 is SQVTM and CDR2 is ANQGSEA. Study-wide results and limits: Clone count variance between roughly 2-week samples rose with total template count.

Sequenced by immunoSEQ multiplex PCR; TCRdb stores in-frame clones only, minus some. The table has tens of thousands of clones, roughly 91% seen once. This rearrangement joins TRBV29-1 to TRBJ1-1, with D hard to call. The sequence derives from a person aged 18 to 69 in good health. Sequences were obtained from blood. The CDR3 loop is CSVEYRSRNTEAFF. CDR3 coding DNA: TGCAGCGTTGAATATCGGTCCAGAAACACTGAAGCTTTCTTT.